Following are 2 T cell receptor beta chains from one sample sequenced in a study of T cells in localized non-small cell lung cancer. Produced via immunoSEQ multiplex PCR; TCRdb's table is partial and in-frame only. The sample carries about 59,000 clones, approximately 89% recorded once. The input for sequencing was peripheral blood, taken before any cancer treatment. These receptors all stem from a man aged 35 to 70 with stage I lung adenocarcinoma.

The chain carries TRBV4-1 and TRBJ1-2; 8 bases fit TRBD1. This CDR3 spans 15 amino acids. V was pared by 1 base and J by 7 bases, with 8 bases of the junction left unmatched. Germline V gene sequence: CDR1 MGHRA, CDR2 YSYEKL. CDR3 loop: CASSQGWQGAGGYTF. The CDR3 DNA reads TGCGCCAGCAGCCAAGGGTGGCAGGGGGCTGGTGGCTACACCTTC.

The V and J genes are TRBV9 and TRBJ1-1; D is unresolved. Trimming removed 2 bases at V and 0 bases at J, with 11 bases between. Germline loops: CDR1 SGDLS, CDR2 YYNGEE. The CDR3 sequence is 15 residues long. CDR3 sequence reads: CASSVLSNLNTEAFF. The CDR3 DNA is TGTGCCAGCAGCGTGCTCAGTAACCTGAACACTGAAGCTTTCTTT.